This T cell receptor (beta chain) was identified during a study of T cells in Graves' hyperthyroidism and ophthalmopathy. Across the study: Peripheral blood was secured at the point of initial diagnosis, before any treatment. Study results and limitations: Blood also contained most expanded thyroid clonotypes above 0.001.

CDR1 is MNHNS and CDR2 is SASEGT in the germline V gene. The CDR3 has 15 amino acids. The V segment lost 3 bases and the J segment 3 bases; nucleotides outside the gene matches: 6. Stable hyperthyroidism: no ophthalmopathy progression over 18 months of follow-up. The authors obtained PBMCs from more than 8 ml of fresh peripheral blood. The investigators amplified TCR beta CDR3 regions from RNA transcripts. The HTBI primer set was used in a first-round RT-PCR of the TCR CDR3. TCRdb re-derived calls from the multiplex PCR reads in MiXCR, one entry per CDR3 protein. Of about 560,000 distinct CDR3 sequences in the sample, roughly a sixth were seen once. This clonotype has ten or more counts. Its target is not known.

The sample taken for sequencing was blood. This TCR was recovered from a young woman with Graves' hyperthyroidism. The chain combines TRBV6-1 with TRBJ2-7, with 9 nucleotides matching TRBD1. The CDR3 DNA reads TGTGCCAGCAGTGATTCGACAGGGGGATACTACGAGCAGTACTTC. This translates into CASSDSTGGYYEQYF.